This T cell receptor (beta chain) was sequenced for a study of cytomegalovirus exposure and HLA in healthy donors (TCRdb year 2017). With regard to the full study: An earlier analysis of several hundred of the donors reported about 290 Gb of sequence data and approximately 110 million unique TCR beta sequences from 150 million to 200 million T cells. An early release covering some 640 HLA-typed donors comprised about 300 gigabases of sequencing data and roughly 86 million unique TCR sequences. The genetic ancestry cluster associated with self-reported Caucasian donors included about 81% of the approximately 400 genotyped donors. The study aimed to test whether signatures of past pathogen exposure could be identified by cataloging public T cell receptors. The study used immunosequencing to profile the T cell repertoires of some 600 subjects and linked those repertoires to cytomegalovirus serostatus. Besides the first cohort of more than 650 subjects, a separate validation cohort made up of roughly 120 different subjects was used. To predict cytomegalovirus infection status, the study brought together high-throughput TCR immunosequencing, statistical association of individual TCRs with disease status, and machine learning. In a later analysis, previously published TCR beta repertoires from fewer than 750 donors were re-analyzed and high-resolution HLA genotyping was added so that TCR occurrence patterns could be studied. The later analysis used no new phenotypic data to find candidate immune exposures, relying instead on TCR beta sequences and their occurrence across donors. In an earlier analysis of 587 of the donors, high-throughput TCR beta sequencing was used to judge whether each TCR beta V gene segment behaved as functional or pseudogenic. Donor age, sex, ethnicity and CMV serostatus were compiled alongside the repertoire data. A later genetic analysis took genome-wide SNP genotypes for about 55% of the roughly 700 donors and used that subset as a discovery cohort. Every discovery cohort repertoire had been produced on one sequencing platform. Both class I and class II loci were covered by HLA typing, at four-digit resolution. The number of typed donors differed by locus: roughly 620-640 for A, B, C, DRB1 and DQB1; 522 for DQA1; over 600 for DPA1; and 450 to 480 for DPB1. Because of strong linkage in the cohort, four to six DR-DQ haplotypes were treated as single units for association and clustering. On average, around 200,000 unique TCR beta nucleotide sequences were sequenced per donor among a few hundred genotyped donors of the cohort, with 15% to 20% of those sequences being non-productive. Study-level results and caveats: A further reported finding was that TCR beta sequences accurately predicted the HLA-A and HLA-B alleles for most subjects in the first cohort. Broadly in line with IMGT annotations, most TCR beta V segments showed up in productive rearrangements about 90% or about 30% of the time in an earlier analysis of 587 of the donors. A cluster of highly shared sequence variants was judged likely to be a technical artifact of the sequencing pipeline. Seventeen rarely observed V segments, including chromosome 9 orphons, were excluded from the earlier analysis of some 590 of the donors because counts were too low. When HLA alleles, especially DR and DQ, strongly co-occurred, TCR associations were difficult to assign to individual alleles. In the study, about 150 TCR beta chains were listed as associated with cytomegalovirus. In a later analysis, most CMV-associated TCR beta chains were found to appear HLA-restricted, with HLA associations seemingly driven largely by CMV exposure. While some public TCRs were present in many individuals, most TCR sequences turned up only very rarely across donors. Cytomegalovirus status was reported to be diagnosed by the classifier with high specificity and sensitivity in both the original and validation cohorts. In a later genetic analysis, a missense DCLRE1C variant was associated with V-gene and J-gene trimming of TCR beta chains, and the association was replicated in an independent cohort. Because HLA typing was unavailable for some donors at each locus, only the typed subset was used in association tests. A later analysis found that TCR association rates varied across HLA loci, with DRB1 alleles showing the most associated TCRs and HLA-C alleles the fewest. Immune exposure information for the cohort was limited to CMV serostatus. The authors suggested that the approach could potentially be extended to other disease states and immunological phenotypes. Compared with equally common non-associated chains, HLA-associated TCR beta chains in a later analysis were more clonally expanded and had lower generation probabilities. A later genetic analysis reported fewer N-insertions in productive TCRs among donors in an Asian-associated ancestry cluster than the approximately 670-donor mean. In a later analysis, several top co-occurrence clusters were reported to appear linked to parvovirus B19, influenza, CMV and Epstein-Barr virus. Sequencing depth was assumed to be roughly uniform across donors in the presence/absence analyses, though that assumption may not hold. Some IMGT-functional V segments, including TRBV6-2 and TRBV6-3, could not be distinguished by the 87-base-pair reads and were therefore excluded. At a false discovery rate of 0.05, a later analysis linked some 17,000 TCR beta sequences to specific HLA alleles. Correlated functional status among segregating V segments might reflect linkage disequilibrium, but an unknown experimental factor could not be ruled out. In vitro tests confirmed that a few of the cytomegalovirus-associated TCR beta chains recognize cytomegalovirus antigens. In this cohort, only TCR beta chains were sequenced, and detectable features were limited by the absence of alpha or paired-chain data.

V sheds 0 bases and J sheds 5 bases, leaving 8 bases between their ends. Taken from the germline V gene (reference sequence), the CDR1 and CDR2 loops are GTSNPN and SVGIG. The CDR3, cysteine through phenylalanine, is 13 amino acids long. The DNA shown is the 39-base CDR3, in frame from base 1. About this clone: The antigen it binds to is not known. The sample holds no much larger clone one base away, and base qualities are not on file.

In total, roughly 670 healthy bone marrow donors made up the cohort. Cohort members were all nominally healthy when sampled, although unrecorded immune exposures were likely present. The donor was CMV seronegative and belonged to the group of under 400 seronegative cohort members. Each donor provided a peripheral blood sample, and peripheral blood mononuclear cells were used for TCR beta sequencing. The Qiagen DNeasy Blood Extraction Kit was used to extract genomic DNA from the blood cell samples. Libraries were built with the immunoSEQ multiplex PCR assay. For the multiplex PCR, a mixture combining 60 forward primers for TCR Vbeta segments and 13 reverse primers for TCR Jbeta segments was used. The CDR3 region of rearranged TCR beta genes was amplified from genomic DNA by a multiplex PCR assay. The Illumina HiSeq System was used to sequence the amplified TCR beta libraries as 87-base-pair reads. The source study handled its data this way. Across the roughly 670 repertoires, a later analysis counted 60 million to 90 million unique TCR beta chains, about 10 million of which were shared by at least two donors. Raw reads were error-corrected and collapsed into unique sequences with a nearest-neighbor algorithm that merged closely related sequences to remove PCR and sequencing errors. CDR3 sequences were aligned to IMGT reference sequences to assign V, D and J gene segments. For a sequence to be retained, at least a six-nucleotide match to both a V gene segment and a J gene segment was required. A rearrangement was called productive if the CDR3 had no stop codons and remained in frame with V and J, and every other rearrangement was called non-productive. Following IMGT convention, CDR3 was defined as the stretch from the second conserved V-encoded cysteine to the conserved J-encoded phenylalanine. The earlier analysis of about 530 of the donors excluded any sequence lacking an unambiguous match to a single V gene segment. In an earlier analysis of 587 of the donors, a V segment was called functional when productive rearrangements were above 56.7%, and segregating when the standard deviation between donors exceeded 5%. A statistical classification framework was developed to diagnose cytomegalovirus status using the catalog of TCR beta chain sequences. In a later analysis, TCR nucleotide sequences were compared against IMGT/GENE-DB human TR gene sequences so that V and J genes could be assigned. Using the TCRdist pipeline, a later analysis assigned CDR3 sequences along with most-parsimonious VDJ recombination scenarios. A later analysis defined each TCR beta chain by its CDR3 amino acid sequence plus V-gene family, and excluded reads lacking a unique V-gene family. As a way to deal with suspected cross-contamination and a sequencing artifact, a later analysis dropped 640 or so nucleotide sequences that were highly shared and had low generation probability. For each public chain, a later analysis derived a clonal expansion index from normalized ranks of inferred template counts within each repertoire. In a later analysis, generation probabilities were computed using a VDJ recombination model fitted to out-of-frame rearrangements, and the results were checked against IGoR. In a later analysis, TCR-TCR, TCR-HLA and TCR-CMV co-occurrence was scored with hypergeometric tests, and a repertoire-size bias correction was applied to TCR pairs. A later analysis estimated false discovery rates by permuting HLA or CMV assignments 20 times. In a later analysis, co-occurring TCRs were grouped using DBSCAN, with TCRdist sequence similarity added in when clustering inside HLA-allele-positive subsets. Co-occurrence clustering excluded repertoires with fewer than 30,000 or more than 120,000 public chains, plus five with anomalous nucleotide sharing. TCRdb obtained this table from immuneACCESS and retained in-frame rearrangements with V and J assigned. These tables miss some clones; where compared with another copy, unresolved V genes account for less than half of the shortfall, and the remainder is unexplained. The V and J calls and the clone size are those of that table, but D and trimming were determined from the DNA. This sample comprises around 130,000 clones, roughly 80% of them detected only once. Approximately 1.1% of the sample is taken by the ten largest.

Material for sequencing was PBMCs. The receptor comes from a boy younger than 18 in good health and CMV-seronegative. The V gene is TRBV30 and the J gene is TRBJ1-5; a tentative D call is TRBD1 (5 bases match). For the CDR3, the sequence is CAWSVGEDQPQHF. In nucleotides, the sequence is TGTGCCTGGAGTGTAGGGGAAGATCAGCCCCAGCATTTT.